This T cell receptor (beta chain) is drawn from a study of early T cells in non-severe SARS-CoV-2 infection. CDR3 length equals 15 residues. J lost 3 bases, V lost 5 bases, and 2 bases had no gene match. Unique molecular identifiers tagged individual cDNA molecules. TCRdb reprocessed the 5' RACE reads with MiXCR, giving one entry per CDR3 protein. The table shows 68,000 or so distinct CDR3 sequences, with 10% to 15% occurring only once. Ten or more counts support this clonotype. The rearrangement links TRBV12-3 or TRBV12-4 to TRBJ2-1, with 12 positions matching TRBD2. What was sequenced was whole blood. The receptor comes from an adult who was a healthcare worker with PCR-confirmed SARS-CoV-2 infection or an uninfected control (not recorded which). This chain's CDR3 is CASSRLAGDYNEQFF. For the CDR3, the DNA is TGTGCCAGCAGTCGACTAGCGGGGGACTACAATGAGCAGTTCTTC.